The 9 T cell receptor beta chains given below trace back to one sample, sequenced in a study of blood T cell repertoires in COVID-19 (dated by TCRdb to the early 2020s). Preparation of the library involved the immunoSEQ multiplex PCR assay. The clones in this table, taken by TCRdb from immuneACCESS, are in-frame only. Not every clone is retained; where verified, under half of the shortfall comes from an unresolved V gene, and the cause of the rest is unknown. For this sample the table gives approximately 200,000 clones, of which 70% to 90% were detected only once. In total, the top ten clones hold approximately 11% of the sample. The sequenced sample consisted of PBMCs or T cells enriched from blood (not recorded which). Receptor source: a man aged 30 to 39 who had recovered from COVID-19.

This chain links TRBV7-9 with TRBJ1-3; 8 bases line up with TRBD1. The CDR3 extends over 18 amino acids. Germline V gene data show CDR1 as SEHNR and CDR2 as FQNEAQ (reference sequence). The ends lost 5 bases at V and 4 bases at J; junction bases unmatched: 16. CDR3 protein: CASSPDNYPGGRGNTIYF. In nucleotides, the CDR3 is TGTGCCAGCAGCCCGGATAACTACCCAGGGGGCAGGGGAAACACCATATATTTT.

The V call is TRBV28, the J call TRBJ1-5; 9 positions agree with TRBD1. The CDR3 consists of 16 residues. V was pared by 7 bases and J by 0 bases, with 7 bases of the junction left unmatched. Germline V gene sequence: CDR1 MDHEN, CDR2 SYDVKM. CDR3 residues: CASTTGGLYSNQPQHF. DNA of the CDR3: TGTGCCAGCACCACAGGGGGCCTTTATAGCAATCAGCCCCAGCATTTT.

This clone was seen a single time. This rearrangement joins TRBV5-1 to TRBJ2-5; 10 bases agree with TRBD1. The CDR3 spans 17 residues. Germline V gene lookup returns CDR1 SGHRS and CDR2 YFSETQ. The V gene end was trimmed by 2 bases and the J gene end by 5 bases; junction bases not matched to a gene: 12. CDR3 nucleotides: TGCGCCAGCAGCTTTTTGGCCAGACAGGGGGCCGTCGAGACCCAGTACTTC. This translates into CASSFLARQGAVETQYF.

J is TRBJ1-1 and V is TRBV6-5, with D perhaps matching TRBD1 (5 bases). V lost 7 bases, J lost 8 bases, and 20 bases lay in between. Germline loops: CDR1 MNHEY, CDR2 SVGAGI. The CDR3 totals 14 residues. In DNA, the CDR3 is TGTGCCAGCACTCCAATATCTAGGAGGGACGAAGCTTTCTTT. Amino acid sequence: CASTPISRRDEAFF.

The rearrangement links TRBV13 to TRBJ2-3; 10 bases are shared with TRBD2. In germline, CDR1 is PRHDT, CDR2 FYEKMQ (reference sequence). The J segment lost 1 base and the V segment lost 4 bases, leaving 8 bases of the junction unmatched. The CDR3 extends over 17 amino acids. Here the CDR3 reads CASSSRDSGGRTDTQYF. For the CDR3, the DNA is TGTGCCAGCAGCTCCCGGGATAGCGGGGGGCGCACAGATACGCAGTATTTT.

This chain connects TRBV6-6 to TRBJ2-7; TRBD1 agrees at 8 bases. Germline values: CDR1 MNHNY, CDR2 SVGAGI (reference sequence). V was clipped by 0 bases and J by 2 bases; unmatched bases: 3. This CDR3 has 15 amino acids. The CDR3 coding sequence is TGTGCCAGCAGTTACTCCCGACAGGGGACCTACGAGCAGTACTTC. Encoded protein: CASSYSRQGTYEQYF.

The chain combines TRBV5-6 with TRBJ1-4; TRBD1 agrees at 7 bases. V lost 4 bases to trimming and J lost 12 bases; unmatched junction nucleotides: 9. CDR3 length: 13 amino acids. Germline V gene sequence: CDR1 SGHDT, CDR2 YYEEEE. The CDR3 spells CASSLGTVGELFF. For the CDR3, the DNA is TGTGCCAGCAGCCTCGGGACAGTAGGAGAACTGTTTTTT.

The DNA of the CDR3 is TGTGCCGGCATACAGGGTATGAAGGGCAAAAACATTCAGTACTTC. Encoded protein: CAGIQGMKGKNIQYF. J is TRBJ2-4 and V is TRBV19; TRBD1 is a possible D gene (6 bases). The CDR3 spans 15 residues. Germline V gene data show CDR1 as LNHDA and CDR2 as SQIVND (reference sequence). The V gene lost 11 bases and the J gene lost 3 bases, with 20 bases spanning the gap.

The rearrangement links TRBV18 to TRBJ2-5; 11 bases are shared with TRBD2. Germline lookup yields CDR1 KGHSH and CDR2 LQKENI. The ends lost 4 bases at V and 3 bases at J; junction bases unmatched: 1. The CDR3 runs to 14 residues. The CDR3 is CASSQGLAEETQYF. For the CDR3, the DNA is TGTGCCAGCTCACAGGGACTAGCGGAAGAGACCCAGTACTTC.